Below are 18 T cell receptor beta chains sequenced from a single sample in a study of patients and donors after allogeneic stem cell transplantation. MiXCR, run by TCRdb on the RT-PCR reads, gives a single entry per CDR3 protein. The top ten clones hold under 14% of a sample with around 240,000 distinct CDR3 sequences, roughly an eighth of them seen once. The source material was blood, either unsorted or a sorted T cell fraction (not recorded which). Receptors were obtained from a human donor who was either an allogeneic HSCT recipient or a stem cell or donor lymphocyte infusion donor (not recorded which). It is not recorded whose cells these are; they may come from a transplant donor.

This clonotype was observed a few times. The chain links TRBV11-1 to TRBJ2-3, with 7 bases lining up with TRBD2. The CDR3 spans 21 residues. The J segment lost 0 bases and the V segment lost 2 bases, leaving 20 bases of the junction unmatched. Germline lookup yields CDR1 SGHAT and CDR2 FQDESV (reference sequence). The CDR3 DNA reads TGTGCCAGCAGCTTAAGCCCCTGGCCCCGGGGGGAGTCGATCAGCACAGATACGCAGTATTTT. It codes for CASSLSPWPRGESISTDTQYF.

CDR3 region: CASSLGFRDTEAFF. The CDR3 DNA sequence: TGTGCCAGCAGCTTAGGGTTCAGGGACACTGAAGCTTTCTTT. The V call is TRBV7-9, the J call TRBJ1-1, with D possibly matching TRBD1 (5 bases). The CDR3 has 14 residues. The V end lost 1 base, the J end lost 3 bases, and 9 bases lay between the germline ends. The germline V gene has CDR1 SEHNR and CDR2 FQNEAQ (reference sequence).

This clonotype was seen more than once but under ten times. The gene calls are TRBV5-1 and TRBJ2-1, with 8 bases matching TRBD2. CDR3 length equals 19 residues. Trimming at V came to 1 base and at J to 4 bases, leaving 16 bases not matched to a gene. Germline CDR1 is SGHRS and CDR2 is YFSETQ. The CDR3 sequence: CASSLRSLRGALAYNEQFF. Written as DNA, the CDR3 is TGCGCCAGCAGCTTGCGGTCCTTGCGGGGGGCCCTTGCTTACAATGAGCAGTTCTTC.

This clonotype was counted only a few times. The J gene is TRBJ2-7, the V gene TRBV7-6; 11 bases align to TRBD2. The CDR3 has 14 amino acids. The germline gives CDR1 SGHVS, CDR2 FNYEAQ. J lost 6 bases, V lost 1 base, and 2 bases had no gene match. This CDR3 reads CASSLGGLAGEQYF. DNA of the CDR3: TGTGCCAGCAGCTTAGGTGGACTAGCGGGCGAGCAGTACTTC.

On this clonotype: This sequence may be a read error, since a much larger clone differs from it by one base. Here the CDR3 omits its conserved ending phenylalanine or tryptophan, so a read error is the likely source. DNA for the CDR3: TGTGCCACCAGTGGGAGTGGGTGGGAGACCCAGTACTAC. Protein sequence: CATSGSGWETQYY. The chain has TRBV24-1 and TRBJ2-5; D ambiguous. V was trimmed by 5 bases and J by 5 bases, leaving 11 bases between them. The CDR3 is 13 amino acids. Germline V lookup: CDR1 KGHDR, CDR2 SFDVKD.

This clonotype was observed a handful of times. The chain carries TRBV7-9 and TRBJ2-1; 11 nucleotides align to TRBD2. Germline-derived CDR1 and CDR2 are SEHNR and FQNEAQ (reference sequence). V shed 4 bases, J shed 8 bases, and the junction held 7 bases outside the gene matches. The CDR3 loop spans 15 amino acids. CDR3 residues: CASSYLAGGGDEQFF. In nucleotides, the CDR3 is TGTGCCAGCAGCTACCTAGCGGGAGGTGGAGATGAGCAGTTCTTC.

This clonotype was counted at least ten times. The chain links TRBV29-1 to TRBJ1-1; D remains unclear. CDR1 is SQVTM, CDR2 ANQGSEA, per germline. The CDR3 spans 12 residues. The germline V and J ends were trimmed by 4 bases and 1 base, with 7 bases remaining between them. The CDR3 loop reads CSVVRKNTEAFF. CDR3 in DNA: TGCAGCGTTGTTCGGAAGAACACTGAAGCTTTCTTT.

CDR3 sequence (DNA): TGTGCCAGCATCCAGCACGACTCTGGGGCCAACGTCCTGACTTTC. This gives the protein CASIQHDSGANVLTF. The rearrangement uses TRBV6-1 and TRBJ2-6, with unresolved D. The germline V gene encodes CDR1 MNHNS and CDR2 SASEGT. V was cut by 7 bases and J by 0 bases, with 10 bases left in between. This CDR3 contains 15 residues.

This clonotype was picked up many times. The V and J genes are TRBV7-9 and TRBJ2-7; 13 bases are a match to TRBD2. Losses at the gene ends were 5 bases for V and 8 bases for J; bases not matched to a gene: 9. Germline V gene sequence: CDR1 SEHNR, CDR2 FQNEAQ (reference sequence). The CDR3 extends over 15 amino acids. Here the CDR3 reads CASSPPGTSGVKQYF. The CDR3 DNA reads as TGTGCCAGCAGCCCCCCCGGGACTAGCGGGGTTAAGCAGTACTTC.

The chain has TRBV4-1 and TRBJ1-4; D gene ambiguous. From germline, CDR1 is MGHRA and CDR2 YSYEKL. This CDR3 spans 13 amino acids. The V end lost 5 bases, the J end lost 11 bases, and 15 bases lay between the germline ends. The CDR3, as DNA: TGCGCCAGCAGCGCCCCCGGAAGTTGGAAACTGTTTTTT. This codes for CASSAPGSWKLFF.

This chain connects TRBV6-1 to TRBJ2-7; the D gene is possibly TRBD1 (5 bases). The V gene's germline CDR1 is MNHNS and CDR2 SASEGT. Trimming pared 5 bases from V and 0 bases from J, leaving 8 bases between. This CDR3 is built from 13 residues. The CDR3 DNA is TGTGCCAGCAGTACGACAGCCTCCTACGAGCAGTACTTC. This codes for CASSTTASYEQYF.

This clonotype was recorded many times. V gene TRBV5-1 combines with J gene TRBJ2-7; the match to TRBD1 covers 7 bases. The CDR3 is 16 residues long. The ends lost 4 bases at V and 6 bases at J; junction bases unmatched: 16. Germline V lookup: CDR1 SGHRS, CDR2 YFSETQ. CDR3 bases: TGCGCCAGCAGCCCCAGCGTGGGAGACAGGGTTGCCGAGCAGTACTTC. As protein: CASSPSVGDRVAEQYF.

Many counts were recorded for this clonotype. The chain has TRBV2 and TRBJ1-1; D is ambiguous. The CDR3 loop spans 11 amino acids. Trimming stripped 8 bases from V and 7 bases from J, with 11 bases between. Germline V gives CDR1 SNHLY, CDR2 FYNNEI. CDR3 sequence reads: CASGVYLEAFF. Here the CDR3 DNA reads TGTGCCAGCGGAGTCTACCTTGAAGCTTTCTTT.

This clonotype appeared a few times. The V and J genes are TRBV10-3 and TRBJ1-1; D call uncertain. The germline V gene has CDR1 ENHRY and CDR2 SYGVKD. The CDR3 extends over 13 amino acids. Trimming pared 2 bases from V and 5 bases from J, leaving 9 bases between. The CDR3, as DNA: TGTGCCATCAGTGAGGGGGATGGGACTGAAGCTTTCTTT. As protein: CAISEGDGTEAFF.

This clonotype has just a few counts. The CDR3 DNA is TGTGCCAGCAGCGGTGGAATGCACTCTGGAAACACCATATATTTT. It yields the protein CASSGGMHSGNTIYF. The chain joins TRBV12-3 or TRBV12-4 to TRBJ1-3; D gene ambiguous. The CDR3 runs to 15 residues. The V end lost 6 bases, the J end lost 0 bases, and 12 bases lay between the germline ends.

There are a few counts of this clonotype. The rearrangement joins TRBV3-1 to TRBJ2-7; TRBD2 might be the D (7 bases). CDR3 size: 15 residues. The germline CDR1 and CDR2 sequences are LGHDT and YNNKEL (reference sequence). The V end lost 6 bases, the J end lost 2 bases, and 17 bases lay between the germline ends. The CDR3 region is CASSSSGGGAYEQYF. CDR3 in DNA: TGTGCCAGCAGTTCTAGCGGAGGGGGGGCCTACGAGCAGTACTTC.

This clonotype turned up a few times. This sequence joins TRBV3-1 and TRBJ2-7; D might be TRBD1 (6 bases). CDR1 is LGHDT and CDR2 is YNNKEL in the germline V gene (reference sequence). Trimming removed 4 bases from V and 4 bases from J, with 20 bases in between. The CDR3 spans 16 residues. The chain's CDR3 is CASSLMDSLTSYEQYF. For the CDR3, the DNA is TGTGCCAGCAGCCTTATGGACAGTCTCACCTCTTACGAGCAGTACTTC.

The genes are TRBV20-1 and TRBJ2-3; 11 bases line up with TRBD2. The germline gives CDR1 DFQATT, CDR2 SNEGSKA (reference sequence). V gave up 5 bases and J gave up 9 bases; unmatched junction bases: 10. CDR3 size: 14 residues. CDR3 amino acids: CSAPTSGASRTQYF. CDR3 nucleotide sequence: TGCAGTGCTCCGACTAGCGGGGCGTCGAGGACGCAGTATTTT.